The count of the clone carrying this TCR beta chain is one. Its target is not known. TCRdb re-derived calls from the reads in MiXCR, one entry per CDR3 protein. The sample consists of some 800,000 distinct CDR3 sequences, 30% to 35% of them appearing once. Germline values: CDR1 LGHNT, CDR2 FRNRAP. The CDR3 totals 14 residues. Trimming pared 5 bases from V and 0 bases from J, leaving 7 bases between. The sample is drawn from a study of T cell repertoires in cytomegalovirus infection. Study background: Recently identified HLA-C-restricted and well-studied HLA-B-restricted CMV epitopes were used. It can be stated that public TCR beta signatures indicated CMV infection as well as a matching HLA type. Broader study findings: It was HLA-C-restricted CMV-specific TCR beta clonotypes that dominated the response ex vivo. Summed frequency of shared TCR beta families picked out CMV carriers who also had the relevant HLA.

The sample was cultured CD8+ T cells from PBMCs, taken from culture after CMV antigen stimulation. This TCR was recovered from a human donor in good health (CMV status not recorded). Some clones in this sample may be carry-over from other donors' samples. The rearrangement links TRBV12-5 to TRBJ1-4, with D perhaps TRBD1 (5 bases). The CDR3 bases are TGTGCTAGTGGTGAGACAGCAACTAATGAAAAACTGTTTTTT. As protein: CASGETATNEKLFF.